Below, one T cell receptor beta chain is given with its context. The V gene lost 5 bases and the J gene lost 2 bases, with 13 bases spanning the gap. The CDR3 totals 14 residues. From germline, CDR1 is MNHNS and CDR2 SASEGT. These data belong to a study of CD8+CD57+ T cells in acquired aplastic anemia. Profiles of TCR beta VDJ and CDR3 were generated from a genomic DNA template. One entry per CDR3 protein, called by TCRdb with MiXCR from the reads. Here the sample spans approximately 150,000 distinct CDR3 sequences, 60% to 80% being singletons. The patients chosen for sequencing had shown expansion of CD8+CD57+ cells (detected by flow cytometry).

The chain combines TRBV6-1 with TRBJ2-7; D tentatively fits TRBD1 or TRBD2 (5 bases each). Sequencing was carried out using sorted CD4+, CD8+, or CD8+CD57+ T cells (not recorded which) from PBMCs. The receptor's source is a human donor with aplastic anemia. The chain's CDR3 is CASSYGDGTYEQYF. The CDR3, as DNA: TGTGCCAGCAGTTACGGGGACGGAACCTACGAGCAGTACTTC.